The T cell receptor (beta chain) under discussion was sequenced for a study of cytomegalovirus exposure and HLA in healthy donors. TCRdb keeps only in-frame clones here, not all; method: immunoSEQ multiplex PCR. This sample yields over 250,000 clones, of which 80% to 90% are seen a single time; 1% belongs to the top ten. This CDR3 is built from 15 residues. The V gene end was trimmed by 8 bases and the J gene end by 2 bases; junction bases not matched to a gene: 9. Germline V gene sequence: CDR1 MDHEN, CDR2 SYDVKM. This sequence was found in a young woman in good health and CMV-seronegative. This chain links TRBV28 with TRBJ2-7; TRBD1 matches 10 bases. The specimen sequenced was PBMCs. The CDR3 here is CASGSTGQGTYEQYF. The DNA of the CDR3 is TGTGCCAGCGGATCGACGGGACAGGGGACCTACGAGCAGTACTTC. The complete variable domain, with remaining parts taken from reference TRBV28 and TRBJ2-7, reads DVKVTQSSRYLVKRTGEKVFLECVQDMDHENMFWYRQDPGLGLRLIYFSYDVKMKEKGDIPEGYSVSREKKERFSLILESASTNQTSMYLCASGSTGQGTYEQYFGPGTRLTVT.